These 21 T cell receptor beta chains were all obtained from the same sample, sequenced in a study of a mutant IDH1 vaccine in newly diagnosed glioma. Time point here: baseline, week 1 (first vaccination visit). Treatment: pre-vaccination baseline after standard-of-care therapy. TCRdb keeps only in-frame clones here, not all; method: immunoSEQ multiplex PCR. The sample lists 20,000 to 25,000 clones; under 85% were seen once. The sample here was PBMCs, taken from a glioma patient treated with radiotherapy, temozolomide or both. The receptors come from a man aged 40-49 years with glioma.

This clone was seen more than once but under ten times. This chain uses TRBV7-3 with TRBJ1-1; tentatively, D is TRBD1 (5 bases). Germline V lookup: CDR1 SGHTA, CDR2 FQGTGA. CDR3 length equals 14 residues. Trimming took 6 bases from V and 4 from J, leaving 15 bases between them. The CDR3 DNA follows: TGTGCCAGCAGGTCCTCAGGGTCGAGCACTGAAGCTTTCTTT. This translates into CASRSSGSSTEAFF.

The chain couples TRBV5-4 to TRBJ2-2, with TRBD2 matching 7 bases. Trimming took 6 bases from V and 7 from J; bases not matched to a gene: 15. CDR1 and CDR2 (germline): SGHNT, YYREEE (reference sequence). The length of the CDR3 is 16 residues. The CDR3 loop is CASTTPVAGEGGELFF. In DNA, the CDR3 is TGTGCCAGCACCACCCCTGTCGCGGGAGAGGGCGGGGAGCTGTTTTTT.

The rearrangement uses TRBV4-2 and TRBJ2-5; D gene unclear. This CDR3 is 13 amino acids long. The V end lost 4 bases, the J end lost 2 bases, and 8 bases lay between the germline ends. From germline, CDR1 is LGHNA and CDR2 YNFKEQ. The CDR3 protein is CASSPMGQETQYF. The CDR3 DNA is TGTGCCAGCAGCCCAATGGGGCAAGAGACCCAGTACTTC.

This chain joins TRBV18 and TRBJ1-5; D gene uncertain. Per the germline V gene, CDR1 is KGHSH and CDR2 is LQKENI. This CDR3 is built from 17 residues. The germline V and J ends were trimmed by 3 bases and 4 bases, with 19 bases remaining between them. As DNA, the CDR3 is TGTGCCAGCTCACCGTATGGCAGTCTTCCCTGGAATCAGCCCCAGCATTTT. Its protein is CASSPYGSLPWNQPQHF.

The chain is built from TRBV7-2 and TRBJ2-1; 8 bases are a match to TRBD2. The germline CDR1 and CDR2 sequences are SGHTA and FQGNSA. The CDR3 covers 16 residues. V lost 6 bases to trimming and J lost 2 bases; unmatched junction nucleotides: 9. CDR3 residues: CASRRLTSETYNEQFF. CDR3 coding DNA: TGTGCCAGCAGGCGCTTGACTAGCGAGACCTACAATGAGCAGTTCTTC.

The rearrangement joins TRBV2 to TRBJ2-7; 9 nucleotides line up with TRBD1. Per the germline V gene, CDR1 is SNHLY and CDR2 is FYNNEI. The length of the CDR3 is 17 residues. The V segment lost 3 bases and the J segment 3 bases; nucleotides outside the gene matches: 12. The CDR3 reads CASSEEQGASSLYEQYV. In DNA, the CDR3 is TGTGCCAGCAGTGAGGAACAGGGGGCCTCTTCCCTCTACGAGCAGTACGTC.

The rearrangement joins TRBV6-5 to TRBJ2-7; D is perhaps TRBD1 (5 bases). Germline CDR1 and CDR2: MNHEY and SVGAGI. The CDR3 loop spans 14 amino acids. Trimming left V 2 bases short and J 3 bases short, with 11 bases between. In DNA form, the CDR3 reads TGTGCCAGCAGTTACCGGCAGGGAAACTACGAGCAGTACTTC. It is translated as CASSYRQGNYEQYF.

The rearrangement joins TRBV6-6 to TRBJ1-1; possibly TRBD1 for D (5 bases). There are 13 residues in the CDR3. V was clipped by 4 bases and J by 4 bases, with 10 bases between them. Germline V gene lookup returns CDR1 MNHNY and CDR2 SVGAGI (reference sequence). For the CDR3, the DNA is TGTGCCAGCAGTTCCAGGGTAGGCACTGAAGCTTTCTTT. Protein: CASSSRVGTEAFF.

The rearrangement joins TRBV30 to TRBJ1-5; weak D call: TRBD1 (6 bases). The ends were cut back, 3 bases at V and 2 bases at J, with 8 bases in the middle. Germline V gene sequence: CDR1 GTSNPN, CDR2 SVGIG (reference sequence). The CDR3 has 13 amino acids. The CDR3 DNA sequence: TGTGCCTGGAGAAGACAGGGCAATCAGCCCCAGCATTTT. Its protein product is CAWRRQGNQPQHF.

The rearrangement links TRBV18 to TRBJ2-7; D is undetermined. Trimming cost V 4 bases and J 0 bases, with 4 bases left between them. From germline, CDR1 is KGHSH and CDR2 LQKENI. This CDR3 has 12 amino acids. This CDR3 reads CASSLYSYEQYF. CDR3 bases: TGTGCCAGCTCACTCTACTCCTACGAGCAGTACTTC.

V and J are TRBV2 and TRBJ2-3, with 9 bases that match TRBD1. The CDR3 contains 14 residues. Trimming took 7 bases from V and 3 from J; bases not matched to a gene: 5. Germline-derived CDR1 and CDR2 are SNHLY and FYNNEI. CDR3 sequence (DNA): TGTGCCAGCATGCTCGACAGGGGGACAGATACGCAGTATTTT. It specifies CASMLDRGTDTQYF.

The V call is TRBV30, the J call TRBJ2-3; D tentatively fits TRBD1 or TRBD2 (6 bases each). There are 14 residues in the CDR3. V gave up 3 bases and J gave up 5 bases, with 15 bases separating them. Germline V gene lookup returns CDR1 GTSNPN and CDR2 SVGIG (reference sequence). In DNA form, the CDR3 reads TGTGCCTGGAGATTTTGGGGGGCAATAGATACGCAGTATTTT. Protein sequence: CAWRFWGAIDTQYF.

V gene TRBV4-1 combines with J gene TRBJ2-5; the D gene is possibly TRBD2 (6 bases). The CDR3 is 15 residues long. The V end lost 1 base, the J end lost 5 bases, and 14 bases lay between the germline ends. Germline CDR1 is MGHRA and CDR2 is YSYEKL. The CDR3 is CASSQGGGVEETQYF. In DNA form, the CDR3 reads TGCGCCAGCAGCCAAGGCGGAGGGGTGGAGGAGACCCAGTACTTC.

The chain uses TRBV5-1 and TRBJ2-5; D ambiguous. Germline V gene lookup returns CDR1 SGHRS and CDR2 YFSETQ. The V end lost 7 bases, the J end lost 4 bases, and 8 bases lay between the germline ends. The CDR3 loop spans 11 amino acids. The CDR3 region is CASRSRETQYF. The CDR3 coding sequence is TGCGCCAGCCGGAGTAGAGAGACCCAGTACTTC.

This clone has only one observation. This chain joins TRBV28 and TRBJ1-1; 12 bases line up with TRBD1. J was trimmed by 1 base and V by 7 bases; bases with no gene match: 7. CDR1 is MDHEN, CDR2 SYDVKM, per germline. The CDR3 consists of 16 residues. CDR3 in DNA: TGTGCCAGCACCCCCGGGACAGGGGGCCCGAACACTGAAGCTTTCTTT. Protein: CASTPGTGGPNTEAFF. Full variable domain (missing parts from reference TRBV28 and TRBJ1-1): DVKVTQSSRYLVKRTGEKVFLECVQDMDHENMFWYRQDPGLGLRLIYFSYDVKMKEKGDIPEGYSVSREKKERFSLILESASTNQTSMYLCASTPGTGGPNTEAFFGQGTRLTVV.

The chain carries TRBV4-1 and TRBJ2-5; D is ambiguous. Germline lookup yields CDR1 MGHRA and CDR2 YSYEKL. This CDR3 comprises 16 residues. V lost 0 bases, J lost 4 bases, and 15 bases lay in between. Here the CDR3 DNA reads TGCGCCAGCAGCCAAGATTACGACACGGGTGGAGAGACCCAGTACTTC. Translated: CASSQDYDTGGETQYF.

This chain connects TRBV29-1 to TRBJ1-2, with 7 bases lining up with TRBD1. The V gene end was trimmed by 8 bases and the J gene end by 2 bases; junction bases not matched to a gene: 8. The CDR3 covers 13 residues. From germline, CDR1 is SQVTM and CDR2 ANQGSEA. In DNA, the CDR3 is TGCAGCACGGGACAGCACCAAAACTATGGCTACACCTTC. Amino acids: CSTGQHQNYGYTF.

V usage is TRBV29-1 and J usage is TRBJ2-5, with D unclear. From germline, CDR1 is SQVTM and CDR2 ANQGSEA. The CDR3 is 14 residues long. The ends were cut back, 1 base at V and 2 bases at J, with 11 bases in the middle. This CDR3 reads CSVEGIVVQETQYF. The CDR3 coding sequence is TGCAGCGTTGAAGGGATCGTTGTTCAAGAGACCCAGTACTTC.

This clone was counted only a few times. This chain connects TRBV6-5 to TRBJ1-1; TRBD1 agrees at 9 bases. J lost 2 bases, V lost 7 bases, and 5 bases had no gene match. The CDR3 totals 14 residues. Germline V gene sequence: CDR1 MNHEY, CDR2 SVGAGI. The CDR3 DNA is TGTGCCAGCACCCACAGGGGGCTCAACACTGAAGCTTTCTTT. It translates to CASTHRGLNTEAFF.

The chain has TRBV7-9 and TRBJ1-1; no firm D call. The V end was cut by 3 bases, the J end by 0 bases, with 5 bases between. Germline CDR1 and CDR2: SEHNR and FQNEAQ (reference sequence). The length of the CDR3 is 13 residues. The CDR3 is CASSFPLNTEAFF. DNA for the CDR3: TGTGCCAGCAGCTTCCCGTTGAACACTGAAGCTTTCTTT.

The chain uses TRBV19 and TRBJ2-1; D remains unclear. Looked up from germline, CDR1 is LNHDA and CDR2 is SQIVND (reference sequence). V lost 5 bases, J lost 2 bases, and 4 bases lay in between. This CDR3 comprises 12 residues. The DNA of the CDR3 is TGTGCCAGTAGTCGTCCCTACAATGAGCAGTTCTTC. Translation gives CASSRPYNEQFF.